A single sample gave rise to the 19 T cell receptor beta chains below, sequenced in a study of molecular identifiers for immune sequencing clone quantification. TCRdb ran MiXCR on the PCR reads and lists one entry per CDR3 protein. This sample has 300,000 to 350,000 distinct CDR3 sequences, with 20% to 25% found just once. Sequencing input: naive CD8+ T cells from blood, with Jurkat cell RNA spiked in. Subset: FACS-sorted CD8+CD4-CCR7+CD45RA+ naive T cells. Receptors were obtained from a human donor in good health. Some libraries in this study had Jurkat cell RNA spiked in.

Details on this clonotype: A much larger clone lies a single base off, so this may be a read error. The genes are TRBV5-6 and TRBJ1-1; D gene uncertain. Per germline, CDR1 SGHDT and CDR2 YYEEEE. CDR3 length: 15 amino acids. The CDR3 coding sequence is TGTGCCAGCTGCTTGGTCCGGCACTTGAACACTGAAGCTTTCTTT. It translates to CASCLVRHLNTEAFF.

This clonotype has a handful of counts. This sequence joins TRBV3-1 and TRBJ1-3; 7 bases map to TRBD1. Germline assignment: CDR1 LGHDT and CDR2 YNNKEL (reference sequence). V lost 0 bases to trimming and J lost 0 bases; unmatched junction nucleotides: 5. The length of the CDR3 is 17 residues. The CDR3 is CASSQDTGALSGNTIYF. Written as DNA, the CDR3 is TGTGCCAGCAGCCAAGATACAGGGGCTCTCTCTGGAAACACCATATATTTT.

A remark on this clonotype: The conserved phenylalanine or tryptophan is not found at the CDR3 terminus, so this likely reflects a read error. The V call is TRBV6-4, the J call TRBJ2-3, with 9 positions matching TRBD2. Germline V gene sequence: CDR1 MRHNA, CDR2 SNTAGT. The CDR3 has 16 amino acids. Germline trimming cut 0 bases from V and 2 bases from J; bases unmatched to any gene: 3. The CDR3 protein is CASSDSTSGNTDTQYS. In DNA, the CDR3 is TGTGCCAGCAGTGACTCGACTAGCGGAAACACAGATACGCAGTATTCT.

This clonotype was observed a few times. This could be a read error, since a much larger clone is one nucleotide away. Likely a read error: the CDR3 ends without its conserved phenylalanine or tryptophan. V gene TRBV20-1 combines with J gene TRBJ2-7, with 9 bases lining up with TRBD2. CDR1 and CDR2 from the germline V gene are DFQATT and SNEGSKA (reference sequence). The junction had 7 bases not matched to a gene; V was cut back by 3 bases and J by 4 bases. CDR3 size: 14 residues. The CDR3 nucleotides are TGCAGTGCTAGCGTGGCTAGCGGGAAGTACGAGCAGTACCTC. Translating it yields CSASVASGKYEQYL.

This clonotype came up many times. The chain carries TRBV6-5 and TRBJ2-7, with 8 bases fitting TRBD1. J gave up 4 bases and V 10 bases, and 9 bases lay outside the gene matches. The CDR3 length is 13 residues. Per the germline V gene, CDR1 is MNHEY and CDR2 is SVGAGI. The CDR3 here is CATADRAEYEQYF. The CDR3 DNA reads as TGTGCCACCGCGGACAGGGCCGAGTACGAGCAGTACTTC.

This clonotype was counted only a few times. The chain combines TRBV6-2 or TRBV6-3 with TRBJ2-7; perhaps TRBD1 as D (5 bases). Deletions cut 2 bases from V and 2 bases from J, with 10 bases between. Germline V gives CDR1 MNHEY, CDR2 SVGEGT. The CDR3 is 14 amino acids. DNA for the CDR3: TGTGCCAGCAGTTACCTAGGACACCCCTACGAGCAGTACTTC. Encoded protein: CASSYLGHPYEQYF.

This clonotype was found many times. The chain uses TRBV27 and TRBJ1-6; TRBD1 is a possible D gene (6 bases). The CDR3 has 16 amino acids. Germline V CDR1 and CDR2: MNHEY, SMNVEV (reference sequence). The V end lost 0 bases, the J end lost 4 bases, and 10 bases lay between the germline ends. DNA for the CDR3: TGTGCCAGCAGTTTATCGACAGGAAGATATAATTCACCCCTCCACTTT. Protein product: CASSLSTGRYNSPLHF.

Comments on this clonotype: This may be a read error: a much more frequent sequence differs by one nucleotide. The V and J genes are TRBV11-2 and TRBJ2-7; the match to TRBD1 covers 7 bases. The CDR3 is 14 amino acids. Germline loops: CDR1 SGHAT, CDR2 FQNNGV. The trim removed 5 bases at V and 9 bases at J, leaving 13 bases unmatched. The DNA for the CDR3 is TGTGCCAGCAGCCCGACAGGGTTTTCCTTCGGGCAGTACTTC. Amino acids: CASSPTGFSFGQYF.

The rearrangement joins TRBV5-1 to TRBJ2-7; D gene ambiguous. The CDR3 runs 18 residues. The germline V gene encodes CDR1 SGHRS and CDR2 YFSETQ. V was clipped by 4 bases and J by 7 bases, with 30 bases between them. DNA of the CDR3: TGCGCCAGCAGCCCAAATATCGACGGCGTGAGGATGTCGAGGGAGCAGTACTTC. Its protein product is CASSPNIDGVRMSREQYF.

This clonotype was detected ten times or more. The rearrangement uses TRBV12-3 or TRBV12-4 and TRBJ2-7; D remains unclear. This CDR3 is 14 amino acids long. Trimming stripped 1 base from V and 2 bases from J, with 9 bases between. The chain's CDR3 is CASSLEWQTYEQYF. Written as DNA, the CDR3 is TGTGCCAGCAGTTTAGAGTGGCAGACCTACGAGCAGTACTTC.

The chain joins TRBV2 to TRBJ2-5, with D possibly matching TRBD1 (5 bases). The CDR3 covers 16 residues. Trimming removed 4 bases at V and 4 bases at J, with 19 bases between. CDR1 is SNHLY and CDR2 is FYNNEI in the germline V gene. The CDR3 region has the DNA TGTGCCAGCAGTGGACAGATCGGCCCTCTTTCAGAGACCCAGTACTTC. Translating it yields CASSGQIGPLSETQYF.

There are many counts of this clonotype. The rearrangement links TRBV7-9 to TRBJ1-4; D gene ambiguous. Germline CDR1 is SEHNR and CDR2 is FQNEAQ (reference sequence). Trimming pared 1 base from V and 12 bases from J, leaving 18 bases between. The CDR3 covers 15 residues. DNA of the CDR3: TGTGCCAGCAGCTTAGGCACAGTCCAGTTTTCGGAACTGTTTTTT. Encoded protein: CASSLGTVQFSELFF. The full variable domain, with the rest looked up from reference TRBV7-9 and TRBJ1-4, is DTGVSQNPRHKITKRGQNVTFRCDPISEHNRLYWYRQTLGQGPEFLTYFQNEAQLEKSRLLSDRFSAERPKGSFSTLEIQRTEQGDSAMYLCASSLGTVQFSELFFGSGTQLSVL.

Turning to this clonotype: It may be a read error: a sequence one base away is much more abundant. A read error is likely, as this CDR3 ends without the conserved phenylalanine or tryptophan. The chain couples TRBV28 to TRBJ1-1, with a tentative D call TRBD1 (6 bases). The CDR3 consists of 14 residues. The germline V gene has CDR1 MDHEN and CDR2 SYDVKM. Between the trimmed V and J ends, which lost 3 bases and 5 bases, there was a span of 13 bases. CDR3 loop: CASSFRGIGTEAFL. In DNA, the CDR3 is TGTGCCAGCAGTTTTAGGGGGATAGGAACTGAAGCTTTCCTT.

The V and J genes are TRBV7-3 and TRBJ2-3; possible D gene TRBD1, 5 bases. The germline V gene has CDR1 SGHTA and CDR2 FQGTGA. The CDR3 has 16 amino acids. Trimming pared 0 bases from V and 4 bases from J, leaving 14 bases between. The CDR3 sequence is CASSLTAQGLPDTQYF. The CDR3 coding sequence is TGTGCCAGCAGCTTAACTGCCCAGGGTCTGCCAGATACGCAGTATTTT.

This clonotype was seen repeatedly, ten times or more. The V call is TRBV6-2 or TRBV6-3, the J call TRBJ2-2; no clear D. This CDR3 has 11 amino acids. Germline V lookup: CDR1 MNHEY, CDR2 SVGEGT. The V end lost 4 bases, the J end lost 13 bases, and 10 bases lay between the germline ends. CDR3 region: CASSFGAGLFF. The CDR3 DNA reads TGTGCCAGCAGTTTTGGCGCCGGGCTGTTTTTT.

This clonotype was observed many times. The V gene is TRBV20-1, the J gene TRBJ2-5, with 15 nucleotides matching TRBD2. The J segment lost 2 bases and the V segment lost 4 bases, leaving 5 bases of the junction unmatched. The length of the CDR3 is 16 residues. The germline V gene has CDR1 DFQATT and CDR2 SNEGSKA (reference sequence). The CDR3 here is CSAKGLAGGKQETQYF. The CDR3, as DNA: TGCAGTGCTAAGGGACTAGCGGGAGGTAAACAAGAGACCCAGTACTTC.

A note on this clonotype: An end of the junction differs from the germline gene, which may be a read error. CDR3 region: CSASDSSVNTEASF. CDR3 nucleotides: TGCAGTGCTTCCGACAGTAGTGTGAACACTGAAGCTTCCTTT. The chain combines TRBV20-1 with TRBJ1-1; D might be TRBD1 (5 bases). Germline CDR1 is DFQATT and CDR2 is SNEGSKA (reference sequence). CDR3 size: 14 residues.

This clonotype was found many times. The chain is built from TRBV7-6 and TRBJ2-7; 12 bases agree with TRBD2. CDR3 length: 16 amino acids. CDR1 is SGHVS and CDR2 is FNYEAQ in the germline V gene. V was clipped by 5 bases and J by 9 bases; unmatched bases: 14. CDR3 nucleotides: TGTGCCAGCAGCCCGCGGGCTAGCGGGGGGGTTCTTGCGCAGTACTTC. It translates to CASSPRASGGVLAQYF.

Concerning this clonotype itself: A read error may explain this, as a much larger clone is one base away. V usage is TRBV5-3 and J usage is TRBJ2-7, with no clear D. TRBV5-3 counts as an open reading frame of uncertain function. V was shortened by 10 bases and J by 3 bases, with 14 bases between the two germline ends. The CDR3 is 12 amino acids. The CDR3 nucleotides read TGTGCCGGCAGCTTCGGAAACTACGAGCAGTACTTC. It yields the protein CAGSFGNYEQYF.